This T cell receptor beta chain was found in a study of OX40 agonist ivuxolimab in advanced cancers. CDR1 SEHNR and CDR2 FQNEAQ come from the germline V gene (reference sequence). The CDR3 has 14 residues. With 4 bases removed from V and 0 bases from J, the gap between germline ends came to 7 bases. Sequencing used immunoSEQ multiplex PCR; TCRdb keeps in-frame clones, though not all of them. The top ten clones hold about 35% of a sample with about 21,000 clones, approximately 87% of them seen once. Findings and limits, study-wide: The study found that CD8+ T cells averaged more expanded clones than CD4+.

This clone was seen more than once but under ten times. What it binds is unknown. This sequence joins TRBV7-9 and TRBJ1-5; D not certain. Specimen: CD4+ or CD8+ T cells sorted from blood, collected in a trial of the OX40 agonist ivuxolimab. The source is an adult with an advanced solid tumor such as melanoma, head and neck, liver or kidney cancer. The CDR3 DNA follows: TGTGCCAGCAGCTCTACCCGTAGCAATCAGCCCCAGCATTTT. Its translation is CASSSTRSNQPQHF.